The T cell receptor (beta chain) under discussion was sequenced for a study of blood T cell repertoires in COVID-19. Per the original methods: How many nucleated cells were present was estimated from reference gene primer amplification. Assay used: immunoSEQ multiplex PCR; TCRdb lists only in-frame clones, some missing. The DNA was the basis for D and trimming; V, J and clone size are from that table. The data hold about 80,000 clones, with approximately 85% observed a single time. Trimming took 5 bases from V and 6 from J, leaving 17 bases between them. The length of the CDR3 is 15 residues. The V gene's germline CDR1 is MNHEY and CDR2 SVGAGI.

The sequence was collected from a man in his forties or fifties with COVID-19, enrolled during active disease. Sequenced material: peripheral blood. V is TRBV6-5 and J is TRBJ1-5, with D tentatively TRBD1 (5 bases). CDR3 amino acids: CASSITGPAGQPQHF. In DNA, the CDR3 is TGTGCCAGCAGTATTACAGGCCCTGCCGGTCAGCCCCAGCATTTT.